The next 9 T cell receptor beta chains were all read from a single sample in a study of CD8 T cells in ankylosing spondylitis. TCRdb reprocessed the 5' RACE reads via MiXCR and lists one record per CDR3 protein. The sample shows under 200,000 distinct CDR3 sequences, roughly 10% of them seen only once. Sequencing input: blood, either unsorted or a sorted T cell fraction (not recorded which). All receptors come from a male donor with ankylosing spondylitis or in good health (not recorded which).

This clonotype was seen many times. V and J are TRBV24-1 and TRBJ2-2; D not resolved. Trimming cost V 5 bases and J 4 bases, with 10 bases left between them. This CDR3 is 14 amino acids long. Germline V gene lookup returns CDR1 KGHDR and CDR2 SFDVKD. For the CDR3, the DNA is TGTGCCACCAGTGTTAGGAGAAGCACCGGGGAGCTGTTTTTT. As protein: CATSVRRSTGELFF.

This clonotype was recorded at least ten times. The V call is TRBV3-1, the J call TRBJ2-5; no clear D. The CDR3 runs to 14 residues. CDR1 is LGHDT, CDR2 YNNKEL, per germline (reference sequence). V lost 2 bases and J 1 base, leaving 8 bases between the germline ends. CDR3 sequence (DNA): TGTGCCAGCAGCCAAACTTTGGTCCAAGAGACCCAGTACTTC. It translates to CASSQTLVQETQYF.

This clonotype came up a few times. CDR3 sequence reads: CASSPRDRHYEQYF. The DNA of the CDR3 is TGTGCCAGCAGCCCCCGGGACAGGCACTACGAGCAGTACTTC. The chain is built from TRBV11-2 and TRBJ2-7; 8 nucleotides align to TRBD1. The CDR3 consists of 14 residues. V gave up 5 bases and J gave up 3 bases; unmatched junction bases: 6. Germline CDR1 SGHAT, CDR2 FQNNGV.

V is TRBV3-1 and J is TRBJ2-5; 11 bases are shared with TRBD2. The CDR3 loop spans 17 amino acids. The V and J ends lost 7 bases and 5 bases, in that order; junction bases with no gene match: 15. CDR1 and CDR2 (germline): LGHDT, YNNKEL (reference sequence). The CDR3 protein is CASTKDPQLAGAETQYF. CDR3 nucleotide sequence: TGTGCCAGCACCAAAGATCCTCAACTAGCGGGGGCGGAGACCCAGTACTTC.

This clonotype turned up a few times. The V call is TRBV6-2 or TRBV6-3, the J call TRBJ2-7, with D uncertain. V gave up 4 bases and J gave up 4 bases, with 17 bases separating them. Germline V lookup: CDR1 MNHEY, CDR2 SVGEGT. The CDR3 has 15 amino acids. The CDR3: CASSSPREFGYEQYF. DNA of the CDR3: TGTGCCAGCAGTTCCCCGCGAGAGTTCGGGTACGAGCAGTACTTC.

This clonotype was recorded a few times. This chain connects TRBV21-1 to TRBJ2-2; whether TRBD1, the table's D call, matches the DNA was not checked. TRBV21-1 has pseudogene status. The CDR3 is 16 residues long. The CDR3 DNA follows: TGTGCCAGCAGCAAGGTGGACAGGTCGAACACCGGGGAGCTGTTTTTT. The encoded protein is CASSKVDRSNTGELFF.

The chain has TRBV28 and TRBJ2-7; 7 bases map to TRBD1. V lost 2 bases, J lost 1 base, and 5 bases stayed unmatched. The CDR3 runs to 15 residues. Germline CDR1 and CDR2: MDHEN and SYDVKM. The CDR3 nucleotides are TGTGCCAGCAGTTTAACAGGGGCAAGTTCCTACGAGCAGTACTTC. It codes for CASSLTGASSYEQYF.

The genes are TRBV20-1 and TRBJ2-7; a possible D gene is TRBD1 (6 bases). Germline loops: CDR1 DFQATT, CDR2 SNEGSKA (reference sequence). The CDR3 consists of 11 residues. Trimming took 7 bases from V and 3 from J, leaving 10 bases between them. The CDR3 DNA is TGCAGTGTTGGGGGCAACTACGAGCAGTACTTC. Protein: CSVGGNYEQYF.

This clonotype has only a few counts. V and J are TRBV30 and TRBJ2-1; D gene uncertain. The CDR3 has 13 amino acids. Trimming took off 2 bases at V and 6 bases at J, with 11 bases between the two ends. Germline V gene sequence: CDR1 GTSNPN, CDR2 SVGIG (reference sequence). DNA for the CDR3: TGTGCCTGGAGTTCGCCCCCTCTCAATGAGCAGTTCTTC. Protein: CAWSSPPLNEQFF.